Given below is one T cell receptor (beta chain) in context. Study processing details: Quantification of nucleated cells was approximated via reference gene primer amplification. The data were produced by immunoSEQ multiplex PCR, yet TCRdb's version contains in-frame clones alone and is incomplete. D and trimming were read from the DNA, whereas the V and J calls and clone size are those reported in that table. The sample holds nearly 110,000 clones, around nine tenths seen once. The germline V gene has CDR1 LGHDT and CDR2 YNNKEL (reference sequence). This CDR3 region has 15 residues. V dropped 2 bases and J dropped 7; count of bases not matched to a gene: 7. The data were obtained in a study of blood T cell repertoires in COVID-19. Overall study: Specimens from acute and convalescent COVID-19 originated in the United States, Italy and Spain. The analysed material was cDNA or gDNA that came from T cells, B-cell-depleted T cells, or PBMCs.

Specimen: peripheral blood. The V call is TRBV3-1 (or the pseudogene TRBV3-2), the J call TRBJ1-4; 7 nucleotides line up with TRBD1. This sequence was found in a woman between 25 and 40 years old with acute or convalescent COVID-19. The CDR3 reads CASSQFRGLVEKLFF. The DNA of the CDR3 is TGTGCCAGCAGCCAATTTAGGGGGCTGGTTGAAAAACTGTTTTTT.